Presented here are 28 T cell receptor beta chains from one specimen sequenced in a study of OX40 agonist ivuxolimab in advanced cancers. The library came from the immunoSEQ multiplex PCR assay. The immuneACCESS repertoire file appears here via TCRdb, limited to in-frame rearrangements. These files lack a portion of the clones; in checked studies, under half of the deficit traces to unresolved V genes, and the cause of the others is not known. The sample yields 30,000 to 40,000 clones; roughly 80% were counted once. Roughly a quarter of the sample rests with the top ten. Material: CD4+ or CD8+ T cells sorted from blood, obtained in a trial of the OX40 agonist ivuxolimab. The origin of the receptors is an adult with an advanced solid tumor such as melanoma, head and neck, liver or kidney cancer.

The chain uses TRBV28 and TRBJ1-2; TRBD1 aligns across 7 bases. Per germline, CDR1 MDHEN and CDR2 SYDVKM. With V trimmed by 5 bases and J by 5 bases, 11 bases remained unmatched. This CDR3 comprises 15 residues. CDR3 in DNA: TGTGCCAGCAGTAAGGGGAGGGGGCGAGGTTATGGCTACACCTTC. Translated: CASSKGRGRGYGYTF.

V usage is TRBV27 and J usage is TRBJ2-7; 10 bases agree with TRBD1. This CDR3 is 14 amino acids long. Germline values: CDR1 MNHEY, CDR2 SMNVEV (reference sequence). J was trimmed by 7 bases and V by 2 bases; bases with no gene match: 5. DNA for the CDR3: TGTGCCAGCAGTTTAGGGGACAGGGGCTGGGAGCAGTACTTC. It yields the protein CASSLGDRGWEQYF.

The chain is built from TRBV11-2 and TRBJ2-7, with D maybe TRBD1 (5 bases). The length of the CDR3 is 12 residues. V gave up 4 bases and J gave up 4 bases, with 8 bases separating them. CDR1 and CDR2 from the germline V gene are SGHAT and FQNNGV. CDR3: CASSSDSYEQYF. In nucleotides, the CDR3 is TGTGCCAGCAGCTCTGACAGTTACGAGCAGTACTTC.

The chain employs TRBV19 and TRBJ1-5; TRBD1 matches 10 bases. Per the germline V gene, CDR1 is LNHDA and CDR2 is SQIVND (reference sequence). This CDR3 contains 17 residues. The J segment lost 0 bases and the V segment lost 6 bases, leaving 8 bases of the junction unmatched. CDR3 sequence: CASRAGTGAYSNQPQHF. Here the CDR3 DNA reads TGTGCCAGTAGGGCCGGGACAGGGGCATATAGCAATCAGCCCCAGCATTTT. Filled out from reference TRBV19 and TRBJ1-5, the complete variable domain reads DGGITQSPKYLFRKEGQNVTLSCEQNLNHDAMYWYRQDPGQGLRLIYYSQIVNDFQKGDIAEGYSVSREKKESFPLTVTSAQKNPTAFYLCASRAGTGAYSNQPQHFGDGTRLSIL.

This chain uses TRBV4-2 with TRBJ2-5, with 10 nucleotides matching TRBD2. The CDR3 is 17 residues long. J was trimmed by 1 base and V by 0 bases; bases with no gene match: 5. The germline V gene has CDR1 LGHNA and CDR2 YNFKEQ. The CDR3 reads CASSQEASGGLQETQYF. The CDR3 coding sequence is TGTGCCAGCAGCCAAGAAGCTAGCGGGGGCCTCCAAGAGACCCAGTACTTC.

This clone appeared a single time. The DNA for the CDR3 is TGTGCCAGCAGTTTATACGGCGTCCGGCGGGAGGGCTACACCTTC. This codes for CASSLYGVRREGYTF. This rearrangement joins TRBV27 to TRBJ1-2; D remains unclear. The CDR3 is made up of 15 amino acids. Germline V gene lookup returns CDR1 MNHEY and CDR2 SMNVEV (reference sequence). Trimming pared 1 base from V and 8 bases from J, leaving 17 bases between.

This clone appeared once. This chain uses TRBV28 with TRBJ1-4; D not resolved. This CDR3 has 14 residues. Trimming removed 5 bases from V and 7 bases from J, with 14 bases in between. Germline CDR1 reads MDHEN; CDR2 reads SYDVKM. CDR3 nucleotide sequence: TGTGCCAGCAGTCCCCGAGAGGGCACTGAAAAACTGTTTTTT. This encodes CASSPREGTEKLFF.

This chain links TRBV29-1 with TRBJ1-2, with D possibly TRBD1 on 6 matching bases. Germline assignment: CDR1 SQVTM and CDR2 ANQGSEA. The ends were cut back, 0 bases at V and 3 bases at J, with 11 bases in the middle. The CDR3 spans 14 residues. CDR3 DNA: TGCAGCGTTGAAGATGGAGGGGGATACTATGGCTACACCTTC. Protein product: CSVEDGGGYYGYTF.

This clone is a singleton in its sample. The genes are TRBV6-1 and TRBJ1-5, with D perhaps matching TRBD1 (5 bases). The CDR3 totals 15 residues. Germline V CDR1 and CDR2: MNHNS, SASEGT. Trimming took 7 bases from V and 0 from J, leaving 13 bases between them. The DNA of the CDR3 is TGTGCCAGCATAGGACATGACTTTAGCAATCAGCCCCAGCATTTT. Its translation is CASIGHDFSNQPQHF.

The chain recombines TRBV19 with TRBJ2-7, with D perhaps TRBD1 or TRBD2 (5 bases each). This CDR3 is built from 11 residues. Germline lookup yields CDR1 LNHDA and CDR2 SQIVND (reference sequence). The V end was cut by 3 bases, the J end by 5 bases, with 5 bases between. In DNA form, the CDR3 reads TGTGCCAGTAGTATGGGGGACGAGCAGTACTTC. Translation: CASSMGDEQYF.

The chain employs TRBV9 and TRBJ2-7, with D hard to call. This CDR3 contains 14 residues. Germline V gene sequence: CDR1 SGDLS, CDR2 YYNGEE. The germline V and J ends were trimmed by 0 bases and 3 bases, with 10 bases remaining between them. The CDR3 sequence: CASSVVKRSYEQYF. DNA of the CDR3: TGTGCCAGCAGCGTAGTAAAAAGGAGCTACGAGCAGTACTTC. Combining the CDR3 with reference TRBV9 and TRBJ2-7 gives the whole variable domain DSGVTQTPKHLITATGQRVTLRCSPRSGDLSVYWYQQSLDQGLQFLIQYYNGEERAKGNILERFSAQQFPDLHSELNLSSLELGDSALYFCASSVVKRSYEQYFGPGTRLTVT.

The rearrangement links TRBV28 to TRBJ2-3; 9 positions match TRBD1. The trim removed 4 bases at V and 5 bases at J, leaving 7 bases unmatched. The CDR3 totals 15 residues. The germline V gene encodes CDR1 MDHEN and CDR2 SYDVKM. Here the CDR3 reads CASSSRTGVIDTQYF. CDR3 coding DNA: TGTGCCAGCAGTTCGCGGACAGGGGTGATAGATACGCAGTATTTT.

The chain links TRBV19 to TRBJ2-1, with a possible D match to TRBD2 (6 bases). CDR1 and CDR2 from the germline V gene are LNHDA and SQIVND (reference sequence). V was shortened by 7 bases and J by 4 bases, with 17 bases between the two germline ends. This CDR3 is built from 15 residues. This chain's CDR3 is CASTGGTTGYNEQFF. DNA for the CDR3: TGTGCCAGTACCGGGGGAACTACCGGTTACAATGAGCAGTTCTTC.

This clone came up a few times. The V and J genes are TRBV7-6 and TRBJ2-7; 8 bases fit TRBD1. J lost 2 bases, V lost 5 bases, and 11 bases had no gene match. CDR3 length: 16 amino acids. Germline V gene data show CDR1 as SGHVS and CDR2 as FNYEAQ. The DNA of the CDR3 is TGTGCCAGCAGCCCTGGACAGGGAATTATTGCCTACGAGCAGTACTTC. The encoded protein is CASSPGQGIIAYEQYF.

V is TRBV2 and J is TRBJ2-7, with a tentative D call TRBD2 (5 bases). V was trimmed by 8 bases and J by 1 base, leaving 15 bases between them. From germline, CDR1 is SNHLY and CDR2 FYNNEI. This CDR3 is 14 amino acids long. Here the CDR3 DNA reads TGTGCCAGCGTGGGCCCCCGGGATTCCTACGAGCAGTACTTC. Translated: CASVGPRDSYEQYF. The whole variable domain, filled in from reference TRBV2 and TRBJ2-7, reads EPEVTQTPSHQVTQMGQEVILRCVPISNHLYFYWYRQILGQKVEFLVSFYNNEISEKSEIFDDQFSVERPDGSNFTLKIRSTKLEDSAMYFCASVGPRDSYEQYFGPGTRLTVT.

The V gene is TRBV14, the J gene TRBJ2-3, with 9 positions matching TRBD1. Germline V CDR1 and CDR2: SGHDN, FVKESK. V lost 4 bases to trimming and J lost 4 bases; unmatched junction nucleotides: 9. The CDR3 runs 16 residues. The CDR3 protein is CASSPRGQGDPDTQYF. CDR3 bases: TGTGCCAGCAGCCCCCGGGGACAGGGCGACCCAGATACGCAGTATTTT.

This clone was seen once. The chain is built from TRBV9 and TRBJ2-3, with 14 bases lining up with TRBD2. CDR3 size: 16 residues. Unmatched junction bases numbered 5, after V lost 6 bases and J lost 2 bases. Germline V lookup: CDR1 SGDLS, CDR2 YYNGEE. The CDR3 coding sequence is TGTGCCAGCACTATGGGACTAGCGGGGGTCACAGATACGCAGTATTTT. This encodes CASTMGLAGVTDTQYF. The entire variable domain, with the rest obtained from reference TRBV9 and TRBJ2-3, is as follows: DSGVTQTPKHLITATGQRVTLRCSPRSGDLSVYWYQQSLDQGLQFLIQYYNGEERAKGNILERFSAQQFPDLHSELNLSSLELGDSALYFCASTMGLAGVTDTQYFGPGTRLTVL.

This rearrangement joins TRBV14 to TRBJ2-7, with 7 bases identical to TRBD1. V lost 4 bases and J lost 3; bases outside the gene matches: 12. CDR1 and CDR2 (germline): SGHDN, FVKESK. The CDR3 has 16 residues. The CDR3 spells CASSPSSGTVNYEQYF. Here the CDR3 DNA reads TGTGCCAGCAGCCCGTCTTCAGGGACAGTAAACTACGAGCAGTACTTC.

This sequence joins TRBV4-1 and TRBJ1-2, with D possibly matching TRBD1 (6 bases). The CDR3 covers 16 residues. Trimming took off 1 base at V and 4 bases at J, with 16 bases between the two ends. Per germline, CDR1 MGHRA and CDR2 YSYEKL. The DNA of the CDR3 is TGCGCCAGCAGCCAAGTAAGCGATAAGGGGGTCTATGGCTACACCTTC. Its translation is CASSQVSDKGVYGYTF.

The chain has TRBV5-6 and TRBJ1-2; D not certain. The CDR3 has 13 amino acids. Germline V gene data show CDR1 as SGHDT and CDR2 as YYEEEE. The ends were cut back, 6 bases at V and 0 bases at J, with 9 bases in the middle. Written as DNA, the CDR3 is TGTGCCAGCACCTTTCGGACTAACTATGGCTACACCTTC. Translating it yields CASTFRTNYGYTF. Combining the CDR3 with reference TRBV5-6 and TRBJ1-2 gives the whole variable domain DAGVTQSPTHLIKTRGQQVTLRCSPKSGHDTVSWYQQALGQGPQFIFQYYEEEERQRGNFPDRFSGHQFPNYSSELNVNALLLGDSALYLCASTFRTNYGYTFGSGTRLTVV.

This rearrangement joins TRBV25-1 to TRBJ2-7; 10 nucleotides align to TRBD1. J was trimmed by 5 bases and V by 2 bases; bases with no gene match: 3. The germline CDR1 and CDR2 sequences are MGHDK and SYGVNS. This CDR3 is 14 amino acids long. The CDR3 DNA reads TGTGCCAGCAGTGAACCCGGGACAGGGGACGAGCAGTACTTC. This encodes CASSEPGTGDEQYF.

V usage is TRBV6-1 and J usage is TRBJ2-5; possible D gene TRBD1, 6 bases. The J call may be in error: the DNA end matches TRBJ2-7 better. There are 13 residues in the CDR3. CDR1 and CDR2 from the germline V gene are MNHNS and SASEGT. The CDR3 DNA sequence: TGTGCCAGCAGCCTCGGACAGCAGTACGAGCAGTACTTC. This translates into CASSLGQQYEQYF.

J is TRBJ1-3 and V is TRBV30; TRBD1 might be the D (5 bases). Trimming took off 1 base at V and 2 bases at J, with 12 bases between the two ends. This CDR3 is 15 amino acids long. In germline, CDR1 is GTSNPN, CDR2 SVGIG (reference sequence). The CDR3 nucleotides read TGTGCCTGGAGTGCTCCAGGGCTAACTGGAAACACCATATATTTT. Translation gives CAWSAPGLTGNTIYF.

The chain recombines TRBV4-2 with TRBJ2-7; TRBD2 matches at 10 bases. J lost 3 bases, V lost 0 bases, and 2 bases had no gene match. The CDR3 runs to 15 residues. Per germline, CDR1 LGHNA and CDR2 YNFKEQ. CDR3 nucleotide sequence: TGTGCCAGCAGCCAAGAGGGGACTAGCGACTACGAGCAGTACTTC. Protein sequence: CASSQEGTSDYEQYF.

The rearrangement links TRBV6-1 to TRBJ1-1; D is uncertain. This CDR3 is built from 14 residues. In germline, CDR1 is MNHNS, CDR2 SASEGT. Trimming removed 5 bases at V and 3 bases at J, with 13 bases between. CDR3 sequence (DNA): TGTGCCAGCAGTCCCAGGACGAGGGACACTGAAGCTTTCTTT. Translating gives CASSPRTRDTEAFF.

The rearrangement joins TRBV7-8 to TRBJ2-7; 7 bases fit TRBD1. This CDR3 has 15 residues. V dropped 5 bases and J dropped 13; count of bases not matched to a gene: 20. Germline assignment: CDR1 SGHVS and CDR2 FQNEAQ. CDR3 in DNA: TGTGCCAGCAGCCCGTTGGACAGGATGAGCGTCGATCGATACTTC. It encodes CASSPLDRMSVDRYF.

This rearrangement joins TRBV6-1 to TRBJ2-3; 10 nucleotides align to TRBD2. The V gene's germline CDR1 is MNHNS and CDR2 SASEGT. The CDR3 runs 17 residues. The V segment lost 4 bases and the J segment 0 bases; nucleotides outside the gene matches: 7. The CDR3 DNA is TGTGCCAGCAGTGTTTCTAGCGGGAGTTCGAGCACAGATACGCAGTATTTT. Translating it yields CASSVSSGSSSTDTQYF.

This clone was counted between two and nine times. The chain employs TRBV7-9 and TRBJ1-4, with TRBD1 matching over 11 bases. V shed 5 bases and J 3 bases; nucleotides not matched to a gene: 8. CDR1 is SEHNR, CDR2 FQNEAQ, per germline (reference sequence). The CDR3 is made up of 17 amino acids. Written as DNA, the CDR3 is TGTGCCAGCAGCCCGGGGACAGGGGGATTTCCTAATGAAAAACTGTTTTTT. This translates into CASSPGTGGFPNEKLFF.